The rows below give T cell receptor beta chains drawn from one sample of a study of blood T cell repertoires in COVID-19. Sequencing was performed with immunoSEQ multiplex PCR; in TCRdb, only in-frame clones are kept and a portion is missing. This sample has hundreds of thousands of clones, with 89% found just once. The specimen sequenced was PBMCs or T cells enriched from blood (not recorded which). The receptors were gathered from a woman aged 45 to 65 who had been exposed to COVID-19. Both conserved end residues are part of each CDR3. The D gene is left open where the match is weak.

d_call | v_call | cdr3_aa
- | TRBV19 | CASKNGLDYEQYF
TRBD2 | TRBV28 | CASSSAGGFSTDTQYF
- | TRBV3-1/TRBV3-2 | CASSPGQIYEQYF
TRBD1 | TRBV5-1 | CASSSQGLEQYF
TRBD2 | TRBV5-1 | CASSLASGGYEQYF
- | TRBV2 | CASSEAQEQFF
TRBD2 | TRBV5-4 | CASSLAGGAEQYF
- | TRBV4-2 | CASSQAFGQPQHF
TRBD1 | TRBV5-1 | CASRYGQVRGTEAFF
TRBD2 | TRBV10-3 | CAISDPGVSGDNEQYF
- | TRBV6-5 | CASSYGDTDTQYF
- | TRBV27 | CASSLSAGDENTEAFF
TRBD1 | TRBV24-1 | CATSDLGTGNFVDEQFF
TRBD2 | TRBV5-4 | CASRSGLAGGFQETQYF
- | TRBV3-1/TRBV3-2 | CASSPRRNTNREKLFF
TRBD2 | TRBV5-1 | CASSLKTSATGELFF
- | TRBV5-1 | CASSGMEVYNEQFF
- | TRBV7-9 | CASSLAVSTGPPYEQYF